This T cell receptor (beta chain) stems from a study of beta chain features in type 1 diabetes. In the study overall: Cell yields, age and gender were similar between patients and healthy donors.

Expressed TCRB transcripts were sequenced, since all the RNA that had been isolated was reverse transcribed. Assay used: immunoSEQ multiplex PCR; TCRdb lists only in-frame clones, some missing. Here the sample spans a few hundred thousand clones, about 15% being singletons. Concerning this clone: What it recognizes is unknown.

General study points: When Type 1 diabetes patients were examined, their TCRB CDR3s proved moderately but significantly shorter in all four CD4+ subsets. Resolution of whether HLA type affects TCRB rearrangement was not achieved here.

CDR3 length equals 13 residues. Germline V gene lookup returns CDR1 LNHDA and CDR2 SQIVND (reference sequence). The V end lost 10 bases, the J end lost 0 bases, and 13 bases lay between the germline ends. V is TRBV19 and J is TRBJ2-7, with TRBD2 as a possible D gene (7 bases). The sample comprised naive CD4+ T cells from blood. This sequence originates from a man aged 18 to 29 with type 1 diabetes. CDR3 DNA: TGTGCCACAGCGGGGACACCCTCCTACGAGCAGTACTTC. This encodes CATAGTPSYEQYF.